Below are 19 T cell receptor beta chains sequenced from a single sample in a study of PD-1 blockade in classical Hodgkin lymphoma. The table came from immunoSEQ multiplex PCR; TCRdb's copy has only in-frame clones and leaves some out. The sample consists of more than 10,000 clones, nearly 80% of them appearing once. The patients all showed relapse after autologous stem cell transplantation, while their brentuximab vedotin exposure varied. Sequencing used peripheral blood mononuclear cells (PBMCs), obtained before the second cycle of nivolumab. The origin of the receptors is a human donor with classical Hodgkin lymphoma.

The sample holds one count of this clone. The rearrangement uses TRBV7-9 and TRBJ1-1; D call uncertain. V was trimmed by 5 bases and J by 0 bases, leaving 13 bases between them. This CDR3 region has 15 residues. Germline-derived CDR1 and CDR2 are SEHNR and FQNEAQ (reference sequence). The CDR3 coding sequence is TGTGCCAGCAGCCAGACCCTGGGAATGAACACTGAAGCTTTCTTT. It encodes CASSQTLGMNTEAFF.

In DNA form, the CDR3 reads TGTGCCAGCAGCCCTGGGGGCACCGGGGAGCTGTTTTTT. Protein sequence: CASSPGGTGELFF. This sequence joins TRBV7-3 and TRBJ2-2; D may correspond to TRBD1 or TRBD2 (5 bases each). The CDR3 is 13 residues long. CDR1 SGHTA and CDR2 FQGTGA come from the germline V gene. Trimming shortened V by 5 bases and J by 4 bases, and 8 bases separated the two germline ends.

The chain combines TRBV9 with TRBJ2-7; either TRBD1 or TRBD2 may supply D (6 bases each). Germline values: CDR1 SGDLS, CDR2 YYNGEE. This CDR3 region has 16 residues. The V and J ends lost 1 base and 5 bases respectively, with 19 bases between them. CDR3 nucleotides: TGTGCCAGCAGCGTAAGCGCGGGGCAGGGGAGGCACGAGCAGTACTTC. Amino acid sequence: CASSVSAGQGRHEQYF.

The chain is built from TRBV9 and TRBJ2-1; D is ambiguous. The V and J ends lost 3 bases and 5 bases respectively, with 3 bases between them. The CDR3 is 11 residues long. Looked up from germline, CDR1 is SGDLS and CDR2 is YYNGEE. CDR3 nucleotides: TGTGCCAGCAGCGCGCACAATGAGCAGTTCTTC. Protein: CASSAHNEQFF.

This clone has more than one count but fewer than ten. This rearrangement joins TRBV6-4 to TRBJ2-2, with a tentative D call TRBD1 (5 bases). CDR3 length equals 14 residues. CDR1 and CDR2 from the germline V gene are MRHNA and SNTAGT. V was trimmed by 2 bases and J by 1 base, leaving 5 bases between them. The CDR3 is CASSDGQNTGELFF. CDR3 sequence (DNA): TGTGCCAGCAGTGACGGACAGAACACCGGGGAGCTGTTTTTT.

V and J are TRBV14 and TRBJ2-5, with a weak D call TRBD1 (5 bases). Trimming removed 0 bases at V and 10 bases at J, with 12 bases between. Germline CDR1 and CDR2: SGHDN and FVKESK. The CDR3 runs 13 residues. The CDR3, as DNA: TGTGCCAGCAGCCAAGATTCTTGGGGCCACCAGTACTTC. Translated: CASSQDSWGHQYF. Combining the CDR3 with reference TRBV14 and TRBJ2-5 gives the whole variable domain EAGVTQFPSHSVIEKGQTVTLRCDPISGHDNLYWYRRVMGKEIKFLLHFVKESKQDESGMPNNRFLAERTGGTYSTLKVQPAELEDSGVYFCASSQDSWGHQYFGPGTRLLVL.

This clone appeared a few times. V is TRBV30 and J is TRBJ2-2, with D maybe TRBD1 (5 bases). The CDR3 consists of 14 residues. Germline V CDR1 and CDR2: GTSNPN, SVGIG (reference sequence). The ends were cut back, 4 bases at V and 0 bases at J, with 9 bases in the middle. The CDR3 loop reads CAWTDNSNTGELFF. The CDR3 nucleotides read TGTGCCTGGACGGACAACTCGAACACCGGGGAGCTGTTTTTT.

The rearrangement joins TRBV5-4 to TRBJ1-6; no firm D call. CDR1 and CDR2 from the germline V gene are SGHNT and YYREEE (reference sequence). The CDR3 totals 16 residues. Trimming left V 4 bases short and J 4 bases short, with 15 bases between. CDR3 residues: CASSTSGILYNSPLHF. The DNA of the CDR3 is TGTGCCAGCAGCACCTCGGGAATCCTTTATAATTCACCCCTCCACTTT.

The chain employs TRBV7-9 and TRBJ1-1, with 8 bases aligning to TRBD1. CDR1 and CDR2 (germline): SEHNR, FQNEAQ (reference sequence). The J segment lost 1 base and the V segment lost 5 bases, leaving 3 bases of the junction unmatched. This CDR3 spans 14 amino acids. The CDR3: CASSRGQGNTEAFF. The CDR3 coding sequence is TGTGCCAGCAGCCGTGGACAGGGGAACACTGAAGCTTTCTTT.

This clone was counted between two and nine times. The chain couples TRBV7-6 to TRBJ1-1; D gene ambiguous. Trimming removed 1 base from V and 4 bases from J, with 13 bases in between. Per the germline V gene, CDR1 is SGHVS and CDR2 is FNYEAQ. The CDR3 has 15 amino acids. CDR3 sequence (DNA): TGTGCCAGCAGCTTAGATAGGTCCGGAGGCACTGAAGCTTTCTTT. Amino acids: CASSLDRSGGTEAFF.

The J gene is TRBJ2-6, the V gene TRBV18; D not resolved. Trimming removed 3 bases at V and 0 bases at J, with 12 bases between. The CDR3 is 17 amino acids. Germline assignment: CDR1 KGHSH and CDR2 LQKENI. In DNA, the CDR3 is TGTGCCAGCTCACCTTACGCTACCGACTCTGGGGCCAACGTCCTGACTTTC. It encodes CASSPYATDSGANVLTF.

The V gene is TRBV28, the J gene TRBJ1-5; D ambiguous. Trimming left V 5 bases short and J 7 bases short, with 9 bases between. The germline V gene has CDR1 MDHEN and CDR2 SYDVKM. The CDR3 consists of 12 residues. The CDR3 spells CASSPGRQPQHF. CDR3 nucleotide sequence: TGTGCCAGCAGTCCCGGGCGGCAGCCCCAGCATTTT.

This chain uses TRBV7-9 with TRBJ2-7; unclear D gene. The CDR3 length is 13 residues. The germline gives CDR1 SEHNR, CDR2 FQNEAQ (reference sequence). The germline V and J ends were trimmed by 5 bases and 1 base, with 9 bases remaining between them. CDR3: CASSPMESYEQYF. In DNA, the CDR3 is TGTGCCAGCAGCCCAATGGAATCCTACGAGCAGTACTTC.

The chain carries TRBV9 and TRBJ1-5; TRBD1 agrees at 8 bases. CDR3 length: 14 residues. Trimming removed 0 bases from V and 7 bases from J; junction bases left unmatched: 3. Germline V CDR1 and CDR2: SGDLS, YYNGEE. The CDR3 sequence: CASSVEGTGQPQHF. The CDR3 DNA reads TGTGCCAGCAGCGTAGAAGGGACAGGCCAGCCCCAGCATTTT.

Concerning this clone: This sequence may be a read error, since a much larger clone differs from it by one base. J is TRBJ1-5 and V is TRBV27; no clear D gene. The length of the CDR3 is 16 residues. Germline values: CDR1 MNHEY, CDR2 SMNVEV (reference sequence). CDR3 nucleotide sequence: TGTGCCAGCAGTTTAGGGGTCCCTGGGAGCAATCAGCTCCAGCATTTT. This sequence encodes CASSLGVPGSNQLQHF.

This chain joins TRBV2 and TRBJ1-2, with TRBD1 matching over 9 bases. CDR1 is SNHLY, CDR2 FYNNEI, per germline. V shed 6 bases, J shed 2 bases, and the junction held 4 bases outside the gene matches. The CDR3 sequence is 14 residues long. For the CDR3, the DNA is TGTGCCAGCAGAATGGGGACAGGGAACTATGGCTACACCTTC. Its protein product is CASRMGTGNYGYTF.

The CDR3 DNA follows: TGTGCCAGCAGCTTACAGGGGAGCTCTAATGAAAAACTGTTTTTT. Translated, it gives CASSLQGSSNEKLFF. The rearrangement joins TRBV7-9 to TRBJ1-4, with D possibly being TRBD1 (6 bases). V lost 2 bases and J lost 3, with 10 bases in between. The CDR3 is made up of 15 amino acids. CDR1 and CDR2 from the germline V gene are SEHNR and FQNEAQ (reference sequence).

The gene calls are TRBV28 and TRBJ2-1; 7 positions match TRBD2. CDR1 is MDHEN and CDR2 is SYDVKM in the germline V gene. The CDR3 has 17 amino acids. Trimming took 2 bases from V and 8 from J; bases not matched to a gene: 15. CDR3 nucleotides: TGTGCCAGCAGTTTAAGTCTAGCGGACCCCTCGCGGGATGAGCAGTTCTTC. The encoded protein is CASSLSLADPSRDEQFF.

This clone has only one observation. CDR3 protein: CAISDGGEASGIADTQYF. CDR3 nucleotide sequence: TGTGCCATCAGTGATGGGGGGGAGGCTAGCGGGATTGCAGATACGCAGTATTTT. V gene TRBV10-3 combines with J gene TRBJ2-3; TRBD2 aligns across 9 bases. The germline gives CDR1 ENHRY, CDR2 SYGVKD. This CDR3 comprises 18 residues. V shed 3 bases, J shed 4 bases, and the junction held 14 bases outside the gene matches.